This TCR beta chain appears in the sequencing data of a study of blood T cell repertoires in COVID-19. Study summary: Spain, Italy and the United States supplied samples that represented acute and convalescent COVID-19. In each case, the material was cDNA or gDNA derived from T cells, B-cell-depleted T cells, or PBMCs.

The CDR3 is made up of 15 amino acids. Per germline, CDR1 MDHEN and CDR2 SYDVKM. V was trimmed by 4 bases and J by 3 bases, leaving 15 bases between them. This clone was seen a few times. Authors' data handling: Reference gene primer amplification yielded estimated nucleated cell counts. Sequenced by immunoSEQ multiplex PCR; TCRdb stores in-frame clones only, minus some. V and J calls and clone size come straight from that table; D and trimming were deduced from the DNA. In the table there are roughly 200,000 clones, 88% of which are singletons. The chain uses TRBV28 and TRBJ1-2; TRBD1 is a possible D gene (6 bases). Sequencing was carried out using peripheral blood. The TCR comes from a man aged 40-55 years with active or convalescent COVID-19. CDR3 amino acids: CASSSEGGSYYGYTF. CDR3 DNA sequence: TGTGCCAGCAGTTCCGAGGGGGGGAGCTACTATGGCTACACCTTC.